This T cell receptor (beta chain) was sequenced in a study of early T cells in non-severe SARS-CoV-2 infection. About the research overall: Bulk RNA from unsorted whole blood was sequenced; chains were unpaired. Points from the study as a whole: Using VDJdb, the matching emphasized anti-spike CD8 responses while missing private and CD4 specificities.

The length of the CDR3 is 18 residues. V dropped 3 bases and J dropped 5; count of bases not matched to a gene: 13. Germline lookup yields CDR1 SGHNT and CDR2 YYREEE (reference sequence). Individually, cDNA molecules had unique molecular identifiers attached to them. In TCRdb, the 5' RACE reads were re-called with MiXCR into one record per CDR3 protein. Among tens of thousands of distinct CDR3 sequences listed, roughly an eighth were seen once. This clonotype was counted ten times or more. Its antigen is currently unknown. The TCR comes from an adult who was a healthcare worker with PCR-confirmed SARS-CoV-2 infection or an uninfected control (not recorded which). Sequencing input: whole blood. This sequence joins TRBV5-4 and TRBJ2-7; 14 bases agree with TRBD2. DNA of the CDR3: TGTGCCAGCAGCTCGGGAATGGGACTAGCGGGAGTTATGAACGAGCAGTACTTC. Protein sequence: CASSSGMGLAGVMNEQYF.